These 10 T cell receptor beta chains originate from one sample sequenced in a study of early T cells in non-severe SARS-CoV-2 infection. TCRdb recomputed calls from the 5' RACE reads with MiXCR, one row per CDR3 protein. There are under 70,000 distinct CDR3 sequences in the sample; roughly 13% occur only once, and around 9.9% lies in the top ten. The specimen was whole blood. These receptors were taken from an adult who was a healthcare worker with PCR-confirmed SARS-CoV-2 infection or an uninfected control (not recorded which).

This clonotype was observed many times. This chain links TRBV29-1 with TRBJ2-3; D not certain. Germline V gene sequence: CDR1 SQVTM, CDR2 ANQGSEA. Between the trimmed V and J ends, which lost 3 bases and 4 bases, there was a span of 11 bases. The CDR3 spans 13 residues. This CDR3 reads CSVEKQGSDTQYF. Here the CDR3 DNA reads TGCAGCGTTGAGAAGCAAGGGTCAGATACGCAGTATTTT.

This clonotype was picked up many times. This sequence joins TRBV5-1 and TRBJ2-7, with TRBD2 as a possible D gene (5 bases). Germline values: CDR1 SGHRS, CDR2 YFSETQ. This CDR3 is 14 amino acids long. The germline V and J ends were trimmed by 3 bases and 0 bases, with 10 bases remaining between them. The CDR3 region has the DNA TGCGCCAGCAGCTCTGTGGACTTCTCCTACGAGCAGTACTTC. Its translation: CASSSVDFSYEQYF.

This clonotype was counted many times. The chain is built from TRBV19 and TRBJ1-1; D gene ambiguous. Germline CDR1 and CDR2: LNHDA and SQIVND (reference sequence). V shed 7 bases and J shed 1 base, with 13 bases lying between them. This CDR3 is 14 amino acids long. The CDR3 DNA reads TGTGCCAGTATAGCAAGGGCCTCGAACACTGAAGCTTTCTTT. Protein sequence: CASIARASNTEAFF.

This clonotype came up many times. The chain links TRBV5-1 to TRBJ2-1, with 10 positions matching TRBD2. This CDR3 has 19 residues. Germline V gene data show CDR1 as SGHRS and CDR2 as YFSETQ. Trimming at V came to 0 bases and at J to 7 bases, leaving 16 bases not matched to a gene. This chain's CDR3 is CASSLASSRLAGVRNEQFF. The CDR3 coding sequence is TGCGCCAGCAGCTTGGCCTCCTCCCGGCTAGCGGGAGTAAGAAATGAGCAGTTCTTC.

The chain uses TRBV7-9 and TRBJ1-5, with D possibly matching TRBD1 (5 bases). CDR3 length: 13 residues. In germline, CDR1 is SEHNR, CDR2 FQNEAQ (reference sequence). Deletions cut 5 bases from V and 4 bases from J, with 9 bases between. CDR3 sequence: CASSPAGNQPQHF. The DNA for the CDR3 is TGTGCCAGCAGCCCGGCAGGGAATCAGCCCCAGCATTTT.

This clonotype has at least ten counts. The V call is TRBV7-9, the J call TRBJ1-5; weak D call: TRBD1 (6 bases). The CDR3 is 15 residues long. V lost 5 bases and J 1 base, leaving 12 bases between the germline ends. Germline V gives CDR1 SEHNR, CDR2 FQNEAQ (reference sequence). CDR3 in DNA: TGTGCCAGCAGCCGGGGGCTTGGGAGCAATCAGCCCCAGCATTTT. Translated, it gives CASSRGLGSNQPQHF.

V usage is TRBV9 and J usage is TRBJ2-3, with 8 bases that match TRBD2. With V trimmed by 0 bases and J by 0 bases, 6 bases remained unmatched. Germline loops: CDR1 SGDLS, CDR2 YYNGEE. This CDR3 is built from 17 residues. CDR3 amino acids: CASSVESAGGSTDTQYF. The CDR3 DNA is TGTGCCAGCAGCGTAGAATCGGCGGGAGGTAGCACAGATACGCAGTATTTT.

This clonotype appeared a few times. The chain couples TRBV29-1 to TRBJ2-3, with D maybe TRBD1 (5 bases). From germline, CDR1 is SQVTM and CDR2 ANQGSEA. The CDR3 totals 13 residues. Trimming took off 5 bases at V and 1 base at J, with 10 bases between the two ends. CDR3 DNA sequence: TGCAGCGTTTCAAAAGGGGGCACAGATACGCAGTATTTT. Its translation is CSVSKGGTDTQYF.

The chain uses TRBV5-4 and TRBJ2-3; TRBD2 is a possible D gene (6 bases). V shed 3 bases and J shed 0 bases, with 11 bases lying between them. This CDR3 is built from 15 residues. Germline V gene sequence: CDR1 SGHNT, CDR2 YYREEE (reference sequence). CDR3 sequence: CASSWRTTSTDTQYF. CDR3 DNA: TGTGCCAGCAGCTGGAGGACTACCAGCACAGATACGCAGTATTTT.

The sample holds many counts of this clonotype. CDR3 DNA sequence: TGTGCCAGCAGCCCGTACCAAGAGACCCAGTACTTC. It codes for CASSPYQETQYF. V gene TRBV11-2 combines with J gene TRBJ2-5; no firm D call. The CDR3 has 12 residues. Germline loops: CDR1 SGHAT, CDR2 FQNNGV. Trimming took off 5 bases at V and 0 bases at J, with 4 bases between the two ends.